This TCR beta chain is drawn from a study of cytomegalovirus exposure and HLA in healthy donors. Method: immunoSEQ multiplex PCR; TCRdb's copy keeps in-frame clones and lacks some. The data hold 65,000 to 85,000 clones, with 90% to 95% observed a single time. Study-level findings and limits: Subsequent analysis revealed that first-cohort TCR clusters tended to co-occur in the 120 or so validation repertoires. Per published reports, the classifier diagnosed cytomegalovirus status with high specificity and sensitivity. Cytomegalovirus-associated TCR beta chains were listed, numbering some 180. Under in vitro conditions, three CMV-associated chains were confirmed as specific for CMV antigens.

This clone was observed a single time. Antigen unknown. V was shortened by 1 base and J by 6 bases, with 13 bases between the two germline ends. Germline CDR1 is SGHAT and CDR2 is FQNNGV. CDR3 length: 14 amino acids. Material for sequencing was PBMCs. The sequence was obtained from a woman under 30 in good health and CMV-seronegative. V gene TRBV11-2 combines with J gene TRBJ2-7; TRBD1 is a possible D gene (5 bases). CDR3 sequence reads: CASSLAAGHREQYF. The DNA for the CDR3 is TGTGCCAGCAGCTTAGCGGCAGGGCACCGCGAGCAGTACTTC.